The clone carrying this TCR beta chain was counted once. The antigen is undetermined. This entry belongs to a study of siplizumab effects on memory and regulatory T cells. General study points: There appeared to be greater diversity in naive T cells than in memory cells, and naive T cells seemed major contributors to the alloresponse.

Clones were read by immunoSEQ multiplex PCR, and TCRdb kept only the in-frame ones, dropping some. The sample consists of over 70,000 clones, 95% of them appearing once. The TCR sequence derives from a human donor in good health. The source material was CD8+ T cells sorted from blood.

CDR3 sequence reads: CASSVLGGRTGELFF. The CDR3 nucleotides are TGTGCCAGCAGCGTGTTGGGGGGCCGGACCGGGGAGCTGTTTTTT. The chain combines TRBV9 with TRBJ2-2; D tentatively reads TRBD1 or TRBD2 (6 bases each). V lost 2 bases and J 5 bases, leaving 13 bases between the germline ends. The CDR3 contains 15 residues. The germline V gene encodes CDR1 SGDLS and CDR2 YYNGEE.